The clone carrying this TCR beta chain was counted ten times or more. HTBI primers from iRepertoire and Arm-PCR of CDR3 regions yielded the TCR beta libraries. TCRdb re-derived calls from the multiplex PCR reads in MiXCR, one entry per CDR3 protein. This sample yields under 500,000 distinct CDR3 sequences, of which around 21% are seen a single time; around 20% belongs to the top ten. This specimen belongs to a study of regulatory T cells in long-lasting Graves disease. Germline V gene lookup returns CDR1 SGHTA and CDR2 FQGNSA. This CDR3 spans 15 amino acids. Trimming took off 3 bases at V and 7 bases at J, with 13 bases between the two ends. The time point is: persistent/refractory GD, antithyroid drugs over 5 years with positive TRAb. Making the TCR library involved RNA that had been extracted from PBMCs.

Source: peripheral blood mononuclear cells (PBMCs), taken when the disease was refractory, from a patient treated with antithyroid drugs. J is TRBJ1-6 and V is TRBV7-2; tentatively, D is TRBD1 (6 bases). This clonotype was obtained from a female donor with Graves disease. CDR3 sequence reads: CASSFSTGANSPLHF. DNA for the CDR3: TGTGCCAGCAGCTTTTCTACGGGGGCAAATTCACCCCTCCACTTT.